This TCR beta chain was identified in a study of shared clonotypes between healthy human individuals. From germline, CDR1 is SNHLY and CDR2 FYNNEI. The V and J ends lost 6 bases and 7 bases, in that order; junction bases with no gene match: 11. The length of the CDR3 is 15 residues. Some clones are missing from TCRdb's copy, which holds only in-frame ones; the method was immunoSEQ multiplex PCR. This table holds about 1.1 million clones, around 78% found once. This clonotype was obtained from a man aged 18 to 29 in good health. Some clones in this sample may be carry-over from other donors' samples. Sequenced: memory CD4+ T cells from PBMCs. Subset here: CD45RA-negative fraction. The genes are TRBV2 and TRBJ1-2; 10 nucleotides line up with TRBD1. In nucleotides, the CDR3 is TGTGCCAGCAGCGTTATGGGACAGGGGTTCGGTGGCTACACCTTC. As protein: CASSVMGQGFGGYTF.